The 4 T cell receptor beta chains below come from one sample, sequenced in a study of T-cell reconstitution after alpha-beta-depleted transplantation in children. During its preparation, the TCRbeta library received unique molecular identifiers. TCRdb analysed the PCR reads with MiXCR anew, one entry per CDR3 protein. The table shows 500,000 or so distinct CDR3 sequences, with approximately 30% occurring only once. The starting material was PBMCs from the stem cell graft donor, obtained from the stem cell graft. The receptor source for this set is a human donor who donated a stem cell graft to a child with aplastic anemia.

This clonotype appeared many times. The chain employs TRBV12-2 and TRBJ1-5. TRBV12-2 is described as a pseudogene. This CDR3 spans 13 amino acids. The CDR3 DNA sequence: TGTGCAAGTCGCTTAGAACGGATCCCGCCCCAGCATTTT. It specifies CASRLERIPPQHF.

The sample holds a few counts of this clonotype. The chain combines TRBV28 with TRBJ2-1; TRBD2 aligns across 7 bases. From germline, CDR1 is MDHEN and CDR2 SYDVKM. This CDR3 is 15 amino acids long. Germline trimming cut 6 bases from V and 4 bases from J; bases unmatched to any gene: 9. The CDR3 is CASSALAAEYNEQFF. CDR3 coding DNA: TGTGCCAGCAGCGCCCTAGCGGCAGAGTACAATGAGCAGTTCTTC.

This chain connects TRBV5-6 to TRBJ2-1, with D perhaps matching TRBD2 (6 bases). There are 15 residues in the CDR3. Deletions cut 3 bases from V and 7 bases from J, with 17 bases between. CDR1 is SGHDT, CDR2 YYEEEE, per germline. The CDR3 bases are TGTGCCAGCAGCTCTTGGGGGGACCCCCCGAATGAGCAGTTCTTC. Its protein is CASSSWGDPPNEQFF.

In nucleotides, the CDR3 is TGCAGCGTCCGCACCCCCGGGGCCACTGAAGCTTTCTTT. This gives the protein CSVRTPGATEAFF. The chain carries TRBV29-1 and TRBJ1-1; D might be TRBD1 (5 bases). Trimming took 6 bases from V and 4 from J, leaving 15 bases between them. Germline V lookup: CDR1 SQVTM, CDR2 ANQGSEA. The CDR3 extends over 13 amino acids.